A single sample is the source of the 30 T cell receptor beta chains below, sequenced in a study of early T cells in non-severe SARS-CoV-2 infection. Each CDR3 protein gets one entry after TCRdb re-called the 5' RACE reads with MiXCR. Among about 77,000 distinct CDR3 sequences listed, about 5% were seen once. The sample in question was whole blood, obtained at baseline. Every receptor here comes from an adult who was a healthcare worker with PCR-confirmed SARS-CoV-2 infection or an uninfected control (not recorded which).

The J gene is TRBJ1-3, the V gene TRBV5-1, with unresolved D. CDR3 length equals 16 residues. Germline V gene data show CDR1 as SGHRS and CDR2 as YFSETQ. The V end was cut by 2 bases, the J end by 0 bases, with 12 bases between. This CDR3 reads CASSFRSGDSGNTIYF. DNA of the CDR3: TGCGCCAGCAGCTTTCGATCCGGGGACTCTGGAAACACCATATATTTT. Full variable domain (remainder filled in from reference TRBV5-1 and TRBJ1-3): KAGVTQTPRYLIKTRGQQVTLSCSPISGHRSVSWYQQTPGQGLQFLFEYFSETQRNKGNFPGRFSGRQFSNSRSEMNVSTLELGDSALYLCASSFRSGDSGNTIYFGEGSWLTVV.

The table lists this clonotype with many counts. The CDR3 loop reads CASSLELAGGNEQFF. In nucleotides, the CDR3 is TGTGCCAGCAGCTTAGAACTAGCGGGAGGCAATGAGCAGTTCTTC. V and J are TRBV7-8 and TRBJ2-1; 12 bases agree with TRBD2. Germline trimming cut 1 base from V and 6 bases from J; bases unmatched to any gene: 1. CDR1 is SGHVS, CDR2 FQNEAQ, per germline. This CDR3 region has 15 residues.

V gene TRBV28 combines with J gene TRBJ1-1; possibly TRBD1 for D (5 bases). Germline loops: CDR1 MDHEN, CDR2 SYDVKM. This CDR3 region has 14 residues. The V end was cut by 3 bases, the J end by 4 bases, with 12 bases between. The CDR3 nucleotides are TGTGCCAGCAGTTTCAAAGGGGAGATCACTGAAGCTTTCTTT. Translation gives CASSFKGEITEAFF.

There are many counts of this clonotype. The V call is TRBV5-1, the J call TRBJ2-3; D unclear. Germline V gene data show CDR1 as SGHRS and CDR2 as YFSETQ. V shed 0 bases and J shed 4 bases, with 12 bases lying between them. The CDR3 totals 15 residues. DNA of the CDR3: TGCGCCAGCAGCTTGGTCCTAAAAGGAGCAGATACGCAGTATTTT. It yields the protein CASSLVLKGADTQYF.

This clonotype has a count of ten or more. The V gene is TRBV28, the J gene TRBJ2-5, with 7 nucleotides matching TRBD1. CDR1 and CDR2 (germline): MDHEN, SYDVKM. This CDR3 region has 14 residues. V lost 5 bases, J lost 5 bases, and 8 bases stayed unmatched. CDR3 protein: CASSQNRGWETQYF. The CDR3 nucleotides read TGTGCCAGCAGTCAAAACAGGGGCTGGGAGACCCAGTACTTC. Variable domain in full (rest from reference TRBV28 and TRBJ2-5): DVKVTQSSRYLVKRTGEKVFLECVQDMDHENMFWYRQDPGLGLRLIYFSYDVKMKEKGDIPEGYSVSREKKERFSLILESASTNQTSMYLCASSQNRGWETQYFGPGTRLLVL.

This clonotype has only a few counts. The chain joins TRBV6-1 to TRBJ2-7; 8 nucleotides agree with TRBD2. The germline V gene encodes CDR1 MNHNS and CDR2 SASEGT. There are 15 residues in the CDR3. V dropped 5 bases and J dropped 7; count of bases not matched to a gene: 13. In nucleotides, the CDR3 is TGTGCCAGCAGTCCTCGGGGTAGCGGGATTAAAGAGCAGTACTTC. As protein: CASSPRGSGIKEQYF.

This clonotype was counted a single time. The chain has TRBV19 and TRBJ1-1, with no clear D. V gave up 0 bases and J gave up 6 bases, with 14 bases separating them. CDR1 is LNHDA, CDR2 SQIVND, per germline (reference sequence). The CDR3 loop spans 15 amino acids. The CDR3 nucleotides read TGTGCCAGTAGTATAGATGGGCCCTTGGGTCCTGAAGCTTTCTTT. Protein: CASSIDGPLGPEAFF.

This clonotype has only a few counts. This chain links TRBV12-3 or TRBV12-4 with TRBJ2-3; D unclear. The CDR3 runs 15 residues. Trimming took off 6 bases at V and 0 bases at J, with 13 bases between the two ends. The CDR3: CASRLGSGSTDTQYF. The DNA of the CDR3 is TGTGCCAGCAGATTGGGTTCTGGGAGCACAGATACGCAGTATTTT.

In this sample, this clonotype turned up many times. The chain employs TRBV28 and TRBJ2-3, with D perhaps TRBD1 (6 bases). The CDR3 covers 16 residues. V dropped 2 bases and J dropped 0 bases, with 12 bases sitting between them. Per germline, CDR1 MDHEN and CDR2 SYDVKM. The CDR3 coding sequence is TGTGCCAGCAGTTTAGGGGACACTCTTAGCACAGATACGCAGTATTTT. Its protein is CASSLGDTLSTDTQYF.

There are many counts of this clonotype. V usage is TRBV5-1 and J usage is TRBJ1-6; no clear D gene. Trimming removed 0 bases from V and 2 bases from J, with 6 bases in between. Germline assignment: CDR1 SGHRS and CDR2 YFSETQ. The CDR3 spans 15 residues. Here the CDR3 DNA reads TGCGCCAGCAGCTTGGGGGATACCTATAATTCACCCCTCCACTTT. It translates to CASSLGDTYNSPLHF. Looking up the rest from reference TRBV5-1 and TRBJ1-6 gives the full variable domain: KAGVTQTPRYLIKTRGQQVTLSCSPISGHRSVSWYQQTPGQGLQFLFEYFSETQRNKGNFPGRFSGRQFSNSRSEMNVSTLELGDSALYLCASSLGDTYNSPLHFGNGTRLTVT.

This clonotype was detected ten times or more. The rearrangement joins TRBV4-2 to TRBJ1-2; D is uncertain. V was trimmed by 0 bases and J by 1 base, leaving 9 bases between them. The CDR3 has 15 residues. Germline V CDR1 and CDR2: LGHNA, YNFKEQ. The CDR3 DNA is TGTGCCAGCAGCCAAGATGCGCGGGGTAACTATGGCTACACCTTC. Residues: CASSQDARGNYGYTF.

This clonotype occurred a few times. CDR3 nucleotides: TGTGCCAGCAGCTTAGAAAAGGGCCCCTCGGGGGGGGAGCTGTTTTTT. Amino acid sequence: CASSLEKGPSGGELFF. The rearrangement uses TRBV7-6 and TRBJ2-2, with D perhaps TRBD2 (5 bases). Germline V CDR1 and CDR2: SGHVS, FNYEAQ. CDR3 length: 16 amino acids. With 1 base removed from V and 8 bases from J, the gap between germline ends came to 17 bases.

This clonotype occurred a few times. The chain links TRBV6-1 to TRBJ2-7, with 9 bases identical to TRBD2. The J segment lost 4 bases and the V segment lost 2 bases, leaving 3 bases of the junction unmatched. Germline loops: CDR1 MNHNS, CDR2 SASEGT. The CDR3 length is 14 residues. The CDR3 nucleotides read TGTGCCAGCAGTGAACTAGCGGGGAAATACGAGCAGTACTTC. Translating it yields CASSELAGKYEQYF.

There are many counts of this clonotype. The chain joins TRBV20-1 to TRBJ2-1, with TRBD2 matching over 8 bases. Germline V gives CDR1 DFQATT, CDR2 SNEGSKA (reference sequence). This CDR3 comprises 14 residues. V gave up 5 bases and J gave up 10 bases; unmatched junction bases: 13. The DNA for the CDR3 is TGCAGTGCTCTGAGCGGGAGAGGGTTATGGGAGCAGTTCTTC. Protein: CSALSGRGLWEQFF.

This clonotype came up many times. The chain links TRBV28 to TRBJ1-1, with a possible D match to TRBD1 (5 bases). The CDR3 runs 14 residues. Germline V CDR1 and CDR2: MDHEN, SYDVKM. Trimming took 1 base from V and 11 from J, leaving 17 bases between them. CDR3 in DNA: TGTGCCAGCAGTTTATCCTCGGCGCGGGGCTCCGCTTTCTTT. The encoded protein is CASSLSSARGSAFF.

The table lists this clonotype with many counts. This CDR3 reads CASKSVTGSGANVLTF. In nucleotides, the CDR3 is TGTGCCAGCAAATCAGTGACGGGCTCTGGGGCCAACGTCCTGACTTTC. V gene TRBV7-8 combines with J gene TRBJ2-6; D not certain. V dropped 7 bases and J dropped 0 bases, with 13 bases sitting between them. CDR1 and CDR2 from the germline V gene are SGHVS and FQNEAQ. CDR3 size: 16 residues.

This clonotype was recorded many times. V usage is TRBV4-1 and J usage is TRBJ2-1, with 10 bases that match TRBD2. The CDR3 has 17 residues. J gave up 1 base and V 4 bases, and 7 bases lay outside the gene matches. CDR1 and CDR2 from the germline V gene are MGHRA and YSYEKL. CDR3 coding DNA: TGCGCCAGCAGCCTCCGCATACTAGCGGGGTCCTACAATGAGCAGTTCTTC. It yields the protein CASSLRILAGSYNEQFF.

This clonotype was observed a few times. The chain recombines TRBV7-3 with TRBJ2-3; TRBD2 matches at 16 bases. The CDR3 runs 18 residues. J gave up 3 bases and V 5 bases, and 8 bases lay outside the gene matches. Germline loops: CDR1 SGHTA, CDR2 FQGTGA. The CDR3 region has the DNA TGTGCCAGCAGCACCGGGACTAGCGGGAGGGCCAGGACAGATACGCAGTATTTT. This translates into CASSTGTSGRARTDTQYF.

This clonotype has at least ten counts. The CDR3 is CASSRSSGSVAVYYEQYF. CDR3 nucleotide sequence: TGTGCCAGCAGCCGATCTAGCGGGAGCGTCGCCGTCTATTACGAGCAGTACTTC. The chain combines TRBV6-6 with TRBJ2-7, with 10 positions matching TRBD2. CDR3 size: 18 residues. Germline CDR1 MNHNY, CDR2 SVGAGI (reference sequence). V dropped 6 bases and J dropped 4; count of bases not matched to a gene: 18.

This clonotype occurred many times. Here the CDR3 DNA reads TGCGCCAGCAGTGACAGGGGAGCCGAGACCCAGTACTTC. It specifies CASSDRGAETQYF. V usage is TRBV10-1 and J usage is TRBJ2-5; a weak D match, TRBD1 (6 bases). The germline V gene has CDR1 WNHNN and CDR2 SYGVQD (reference sequence). This CDR3 comprises 13 residues. Trimming shortened V by 3 bases and J by 5 bases, and 10 bases separated the two germline ends.

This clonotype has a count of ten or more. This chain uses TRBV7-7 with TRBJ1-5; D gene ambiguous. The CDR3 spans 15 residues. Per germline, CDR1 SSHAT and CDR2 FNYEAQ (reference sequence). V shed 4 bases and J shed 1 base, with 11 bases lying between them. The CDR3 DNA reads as TGTGCCAGCAGCTCCCTAGACGGCAGCAATCAGCCCCAGCATTTT. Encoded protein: CASSSLDGSNQPQHF.

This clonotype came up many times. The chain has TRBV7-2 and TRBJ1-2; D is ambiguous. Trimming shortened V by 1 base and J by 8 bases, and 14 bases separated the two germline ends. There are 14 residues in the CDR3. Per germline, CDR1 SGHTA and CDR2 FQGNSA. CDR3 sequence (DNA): TGTGCCAGCAGCTTAGAGCTGGTGGCGGCGGGCTACACCTTC. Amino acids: CASSLELVAAGYTF.

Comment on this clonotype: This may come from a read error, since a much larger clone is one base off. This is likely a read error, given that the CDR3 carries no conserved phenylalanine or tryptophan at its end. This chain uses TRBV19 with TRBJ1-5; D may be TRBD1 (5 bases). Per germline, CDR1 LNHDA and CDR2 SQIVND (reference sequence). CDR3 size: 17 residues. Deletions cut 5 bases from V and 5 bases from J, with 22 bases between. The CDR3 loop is CASSQGTGKSSHQPQHY. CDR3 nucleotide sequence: TGTGCCAGTAGTCAGGGCACAGGTAAGTCCTCGCATCAGCCCCAGCATTAT.

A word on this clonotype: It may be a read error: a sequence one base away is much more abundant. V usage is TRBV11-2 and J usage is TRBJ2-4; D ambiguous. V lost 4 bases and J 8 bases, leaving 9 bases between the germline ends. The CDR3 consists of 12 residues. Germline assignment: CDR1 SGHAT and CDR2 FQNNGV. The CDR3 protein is CASSSRYDIQYF. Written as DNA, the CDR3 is TGTGCCAGCAGCTCCCGCTACGACATTCAGTACTTC.

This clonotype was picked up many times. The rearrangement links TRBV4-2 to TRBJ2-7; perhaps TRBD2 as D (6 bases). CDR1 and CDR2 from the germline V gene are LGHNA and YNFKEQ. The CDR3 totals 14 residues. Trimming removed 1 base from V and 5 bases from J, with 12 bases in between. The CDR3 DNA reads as TGTGCCAGCAGCCAAGGAGGGACTCCGCACGAGCAGTACTTC. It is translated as CASSQGGTPHEQYF.

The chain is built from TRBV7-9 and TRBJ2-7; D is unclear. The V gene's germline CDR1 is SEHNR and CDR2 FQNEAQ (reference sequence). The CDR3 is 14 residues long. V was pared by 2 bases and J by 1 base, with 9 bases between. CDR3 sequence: CASSLFSFSYEQYF. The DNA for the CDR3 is TGTGCCAGCAGCTTATTTAGCTTTTCCTACGAGCAGTACTTC.

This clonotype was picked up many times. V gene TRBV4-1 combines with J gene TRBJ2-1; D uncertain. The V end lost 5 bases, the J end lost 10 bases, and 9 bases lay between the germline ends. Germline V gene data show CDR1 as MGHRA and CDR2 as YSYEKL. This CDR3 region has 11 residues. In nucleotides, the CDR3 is TGCGCCAGCAGCGAGTCGGGCGAGCAGTTCTTC. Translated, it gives CASSESGEQFF.

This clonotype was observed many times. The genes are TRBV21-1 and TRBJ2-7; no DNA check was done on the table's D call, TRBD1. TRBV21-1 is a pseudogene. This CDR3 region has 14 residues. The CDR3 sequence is CASSFPGHPYEQYF. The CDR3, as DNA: TGTGCCAGCAGCTTCCCGGGACACCCCTACGAGCAGTACTTC.

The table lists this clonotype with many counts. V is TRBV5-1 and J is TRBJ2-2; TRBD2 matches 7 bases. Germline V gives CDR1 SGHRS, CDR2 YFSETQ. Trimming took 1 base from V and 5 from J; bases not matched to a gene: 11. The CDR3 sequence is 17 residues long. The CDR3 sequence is CASSLKRGPLLTGELFF. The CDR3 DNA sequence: TGCGCCAGCAGCTTGAAGCGGGGCCCCCTTTTGACCGGGGAGCTGTTTTTT.

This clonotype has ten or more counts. CDR3 residues: CASRRAGTRPNYGYTF. In DNA form, the CDR3 reads TGTGCCAGCAGGCGGGCCGGGACAAGGCCTAACTATGGCTACACCTTC. The chain employs TRBV6-6 and TRBJ1-2; D perhaps matches TRBD1 (6 bases). CDR1 is MNHNY and CDR2 is SVGAGI in the germline V gene (reference sequence). Trimming took 6 bases from V and 0 from J, leaving 17 bases between them. The CDR3 length is 16 residues.